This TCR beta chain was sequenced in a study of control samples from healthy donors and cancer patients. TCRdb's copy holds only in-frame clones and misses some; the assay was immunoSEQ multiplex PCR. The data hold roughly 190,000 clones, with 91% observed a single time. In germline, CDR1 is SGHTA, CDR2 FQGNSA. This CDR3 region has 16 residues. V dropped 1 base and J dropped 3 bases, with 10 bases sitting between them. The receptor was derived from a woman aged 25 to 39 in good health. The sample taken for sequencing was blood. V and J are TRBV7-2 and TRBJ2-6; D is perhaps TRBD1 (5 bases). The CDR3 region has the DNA TGTGCCAGCAGCTTAGGTGGGGCTGGTGGGGCCAACGTCCTGACTTTC. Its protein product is CASSLGGAGGANVLTF.